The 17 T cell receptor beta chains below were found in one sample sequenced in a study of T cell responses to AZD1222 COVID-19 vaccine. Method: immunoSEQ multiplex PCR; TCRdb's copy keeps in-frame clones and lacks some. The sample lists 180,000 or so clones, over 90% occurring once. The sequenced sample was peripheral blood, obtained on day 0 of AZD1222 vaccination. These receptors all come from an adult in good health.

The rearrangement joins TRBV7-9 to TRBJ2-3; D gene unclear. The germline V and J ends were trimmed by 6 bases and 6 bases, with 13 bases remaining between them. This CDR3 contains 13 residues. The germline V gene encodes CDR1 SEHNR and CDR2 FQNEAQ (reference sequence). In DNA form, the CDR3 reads TGTGCCAGCAGTTCGACTGTCCCGGATACGCAGTATTTT. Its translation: CASSSTVPDTQYF.

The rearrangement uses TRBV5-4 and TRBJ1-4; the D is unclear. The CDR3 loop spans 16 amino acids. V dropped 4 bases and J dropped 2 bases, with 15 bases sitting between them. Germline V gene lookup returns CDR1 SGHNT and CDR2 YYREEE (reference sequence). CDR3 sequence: CASSKGLPETNEKLFF. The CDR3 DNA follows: TGTGCCAGCAGCAAGGGTCTTCCTGAGACTAATGAAAAACTGTTTTTT. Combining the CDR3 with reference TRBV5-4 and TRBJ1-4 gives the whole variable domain ETGVTQSPTHLIKTRGQQVTLRCSSQSGHNTVSWYQQALGQGPQFIFQYYREEENGRGNFPPRFSGLQFPNYSSELNVNALELDDSALYLCASSKGLPETNEKLFFGSGTQLSVL.

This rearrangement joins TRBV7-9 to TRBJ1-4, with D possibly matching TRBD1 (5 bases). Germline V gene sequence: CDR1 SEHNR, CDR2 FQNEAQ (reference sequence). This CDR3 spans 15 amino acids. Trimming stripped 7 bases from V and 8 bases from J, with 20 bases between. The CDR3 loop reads CASIPKWDRGEKLFF. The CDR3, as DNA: TGTGCCAGCATACCGAAGTGGGACCGTGGGGAAAAACTGTTTTTT.

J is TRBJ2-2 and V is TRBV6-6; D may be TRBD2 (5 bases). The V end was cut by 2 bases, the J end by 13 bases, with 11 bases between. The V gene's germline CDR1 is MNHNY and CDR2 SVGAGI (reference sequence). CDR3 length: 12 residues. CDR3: CASSYSQGGLFF. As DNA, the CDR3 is TGTGCCAGCAGTTACAGCCAAGGAGGGCTGTTTTTT.

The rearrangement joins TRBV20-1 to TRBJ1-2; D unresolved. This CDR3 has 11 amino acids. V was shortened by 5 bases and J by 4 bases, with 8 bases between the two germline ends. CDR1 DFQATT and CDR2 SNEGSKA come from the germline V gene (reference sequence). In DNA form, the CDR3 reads TGCAGTGCTCGGGTCCTCTATGGCTACACCTTC. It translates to CSARVLYGYTF.

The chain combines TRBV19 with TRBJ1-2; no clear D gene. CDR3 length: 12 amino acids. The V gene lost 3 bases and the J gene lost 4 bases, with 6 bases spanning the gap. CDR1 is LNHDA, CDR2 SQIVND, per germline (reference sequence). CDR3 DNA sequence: TGTGCCAGTAGTATCTCGAGCTATGGCTACACCTTC. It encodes CASSISSYGYTF.

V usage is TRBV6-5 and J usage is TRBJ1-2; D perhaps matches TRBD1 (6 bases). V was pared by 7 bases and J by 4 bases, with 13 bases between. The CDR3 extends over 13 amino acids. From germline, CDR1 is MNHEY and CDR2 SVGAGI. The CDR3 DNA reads TGTGCCAGCATTAAAAGGGGGGGCTATGGCTACACCTTC. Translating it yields CASIKRGGYGYTF.

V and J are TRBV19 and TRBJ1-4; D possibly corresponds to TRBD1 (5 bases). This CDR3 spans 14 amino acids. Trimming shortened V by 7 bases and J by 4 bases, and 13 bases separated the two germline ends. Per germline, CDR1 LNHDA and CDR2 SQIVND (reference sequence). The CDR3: CASTVGRVNEKLFF. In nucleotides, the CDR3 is TGTGCCAGTACGGTTGGCAGGGTTAATGAAAAACTGTTTTTT.

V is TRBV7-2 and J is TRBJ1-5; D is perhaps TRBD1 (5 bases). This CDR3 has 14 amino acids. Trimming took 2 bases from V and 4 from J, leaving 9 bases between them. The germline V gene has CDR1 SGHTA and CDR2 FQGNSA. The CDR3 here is CASSLWPGNQPQHF. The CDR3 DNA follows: TGTGCCAGCAGCTTATGGCCAGGGAATCAGCCCCAGCATTTT.

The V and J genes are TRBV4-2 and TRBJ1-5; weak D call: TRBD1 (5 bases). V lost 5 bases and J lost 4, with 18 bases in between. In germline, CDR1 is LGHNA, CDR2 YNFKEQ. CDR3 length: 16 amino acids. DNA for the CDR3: TGTGCCAGCAGCGCAGGGTTCGGCGGGCAGAATCAGCCCCAGCATTTT. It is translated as CASSAGFGGQNQPQHF.

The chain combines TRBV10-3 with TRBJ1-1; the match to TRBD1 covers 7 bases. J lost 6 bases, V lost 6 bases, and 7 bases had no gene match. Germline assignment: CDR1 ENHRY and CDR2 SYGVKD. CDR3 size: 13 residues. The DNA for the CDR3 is TGTGCCATCAGGAAGGGAGGGGGCCCTGAAGCTTTCTTT. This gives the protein CAIRKGGGPEAFF.

CDR3: CASSPPAGNTIYF. In DNA form, the CDR3 reads TGTGCCAGCTCACCCCCGGCTGGAAACACCATATATTTT. The genes are TRBV18 and TRBJ1-3; D gene unclear. V lost 3 bases, J lost 2 bases, and 5 bases lay in between. The germline gives CDR1 KGHSH, CDR2 LQKENI. There are 13 residues in the CDR3.

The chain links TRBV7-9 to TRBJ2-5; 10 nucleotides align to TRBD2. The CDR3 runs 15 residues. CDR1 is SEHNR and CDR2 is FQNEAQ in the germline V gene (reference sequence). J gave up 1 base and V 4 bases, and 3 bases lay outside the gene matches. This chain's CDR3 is CASSSSGSIQETQYF. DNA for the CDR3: TGTGCCAGCAGCTCTAGCGGGAGCATCCAAGAGACCCAGTACTTC.

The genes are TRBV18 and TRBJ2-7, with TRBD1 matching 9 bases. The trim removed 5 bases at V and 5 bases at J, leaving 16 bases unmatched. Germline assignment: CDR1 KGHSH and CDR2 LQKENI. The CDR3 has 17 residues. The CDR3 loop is CASSLSFLRDRAHEQYF. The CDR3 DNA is TGTGCCAGCTCATTATCGTTCTTACGGGACAGGGCGCACGAGCAGTACTTC.

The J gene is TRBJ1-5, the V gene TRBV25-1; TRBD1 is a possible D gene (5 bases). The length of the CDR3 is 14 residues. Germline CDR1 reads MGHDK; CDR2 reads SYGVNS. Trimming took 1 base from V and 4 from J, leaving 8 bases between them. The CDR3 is CASSEWGWNQPQHF. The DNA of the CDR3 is TGTGCCAGCAGTGAATGGGGGTGGAATCAGCCCCAGCATTTT.

The CDR3 DNA reads TGTGCCAGCAGCCTGACCGGGCAGACAGAAGCTTTCTTT. Protein sequence: CASSLTGQTEAFF. The chain employs TRBV7-2 and TRBJ1-1; D unclear. Germline loops: CDR1 SGHTA, CDR2 FQGNSA. The CDR3 sequence is 13 residues long. V lost 5 bases to trimming and J lost 8 bases, with 15 bases between them.

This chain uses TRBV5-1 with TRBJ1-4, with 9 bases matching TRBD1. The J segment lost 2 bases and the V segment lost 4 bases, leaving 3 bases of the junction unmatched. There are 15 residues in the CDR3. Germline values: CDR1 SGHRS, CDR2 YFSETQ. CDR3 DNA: TGCGCCAGCAGCCCTGGACAGGGGACTAATGAAAAACTGTTTTTT. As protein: CASSPGQGTNEKLFF.